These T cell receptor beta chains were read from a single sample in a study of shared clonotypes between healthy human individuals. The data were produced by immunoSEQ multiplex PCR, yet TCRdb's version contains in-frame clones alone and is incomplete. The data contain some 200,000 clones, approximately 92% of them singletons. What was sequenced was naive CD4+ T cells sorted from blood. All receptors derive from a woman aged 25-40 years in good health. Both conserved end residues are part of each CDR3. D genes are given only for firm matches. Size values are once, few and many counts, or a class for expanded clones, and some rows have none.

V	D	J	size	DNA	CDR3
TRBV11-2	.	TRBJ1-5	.	TGTGCCAGCAGCTTATCCGAGAATCAGCCCCAGCATTTT	CASSLSENQPQHF
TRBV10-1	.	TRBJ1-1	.	TGCGCCAGCAGCAAGACGGTGAACACTGAAGCTTTCTTT	CASSKTVNTEAFF
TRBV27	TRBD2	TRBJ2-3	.	TGTGCCAGCAGTCCCTCCCGGCGGGAGATCCCAGATACGCAGTATTTT	CASSPSRREIPDTQYF
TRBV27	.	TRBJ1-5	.	TGTGCCAGCAGTTTATATGGTAGCAATCAGCCCCAGCATTTT	CASSLYGSNQPQHF
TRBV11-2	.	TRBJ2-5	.	TGTGCCAGCAGCTTAGTTGAGCGGTTCCAAGAGACCCAGTACTTC	CASSLVERFQETQYF
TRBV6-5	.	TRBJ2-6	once	TGTGCCAGCAGTTACACAGGGGAGGCTGGGGCCAACGTCCTGACTTTC	CASSYTGEAGANVLTF
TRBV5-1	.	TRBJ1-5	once	TGCGCCAGCAGCTTGGTATATGGGGACAATCAGCCCCAGCATTTT	CASSLVYGDNQPQHF
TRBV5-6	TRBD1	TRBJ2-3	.	TGTGCCAGCAGCTTGGGGTCAGGGGGTCCAGATACGCAGTATTTT	CASSLGSGGPDTQYF
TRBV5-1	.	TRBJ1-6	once	TGCGCCAGCAGCTTCACAGGGCTCGATAATTCACCCCTCCACTTT	CASSFTGLDNSPLHF
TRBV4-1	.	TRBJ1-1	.	TGCGCCAGCAGCCACCGACCGGGGGGGGACACTGAAGCTTTCTTT	CASSHRPGGDTEAFF
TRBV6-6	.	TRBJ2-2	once	TGTGCCAGCAGTTACTCGACGGATTCTGGGGAGCTGTTTTTT	CASSYSTDSGELFF
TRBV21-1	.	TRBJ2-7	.	TGTGCCAGCAGCAAAGAGGCGAAGCGGGGGACCTACGAGCAGTACTTC	CASSKEAKRGTYEQYF
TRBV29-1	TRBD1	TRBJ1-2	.	TGCAGCGTTGAAGATCGGGGACAGGGCTACTATGGCTACACCTTC	CSVEDRGQGYYGYTF
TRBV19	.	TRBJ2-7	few	TGTGCCAGTAGTATGTGGAGCTCCTACGAGCAGTACTTC	CASSMWSSYEQYF
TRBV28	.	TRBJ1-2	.	TGTGCCAGCAGACAAAACTATGGCTACACCTTC	CASRQNYGYTF
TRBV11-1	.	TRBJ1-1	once	TGTGCCAGCAGCTTCGGAGAAAACACTGAAGCTTTCTTT	CASSFGENTEAFF
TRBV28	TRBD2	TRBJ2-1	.	TGTGCCAGCAGGGCGGGAGTATCAAAGAATGAGCAGTTCTTC	CASRAGVSKNEQFF
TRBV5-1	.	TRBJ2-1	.	TGCGCCAGCAGCTTGGTTTCTGAGCAGTTCTTC	CASSLVSEQFF
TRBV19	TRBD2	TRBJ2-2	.	TGTGCCAGTAGTATTCAGGCGGGAGAAGGCGGGGAGCTGTTTTTT	CASSIQAGEGGELFF
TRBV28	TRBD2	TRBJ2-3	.	TGTGCCAGCAGTGCGACGGGACTAGCGGGAGAAGAAGATACGCAGTATTTT	CASSATGLAGEEDTQYF
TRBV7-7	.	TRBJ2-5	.	TGTGCCAGCAGCTTAGCTTCGACAGAAGAGACCCAGTACTTC	CASSLASTEETQYF
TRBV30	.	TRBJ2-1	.	TGTGCCTGGAGTCAGACCCTCCAGGATGAGCAGTTCTTC	CAWSQTLQDEQFF
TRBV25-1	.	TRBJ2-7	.	TGTGCCAGCATCGGGCACGACCCCTACGAGCAGTACTTC	CASIGHDPYEQYF
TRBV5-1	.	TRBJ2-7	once	TGCGCCAGCAGCTTGGGGCAGGAGAGCTCCTACGAGCAGTACTTC	CASSLGQESSYEQYF
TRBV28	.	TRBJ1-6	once	TGTGCCAGCAGTTTAGGGAGCTCTAATTCACCCCTCCACTTT	CASSLGSSNSPLHF
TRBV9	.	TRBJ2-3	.	TGTGCCAGTACCGGACAGTCCACAGATACGCAGTATTTT	CASTGQSTDTQYF
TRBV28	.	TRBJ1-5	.	TGTGCCAGCCATACCAATCAGCCCCAGCATTTT	CASHTNQPQHF
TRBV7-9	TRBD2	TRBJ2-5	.	TGTGCCAGCAGCCCGGACCTAGCGGGAGAAGAGACCCAGTACTTC	CASSPDLAGEETQYF
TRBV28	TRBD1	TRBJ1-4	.	TGTGCCAGCCTTCAGGGGGCGAGGGAAAAACTGTTTTTT	CASLQGAREKLFF
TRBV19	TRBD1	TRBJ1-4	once	TGTGCCAGTACCCAATATCCGGGACAGATAAATGAAAAACTGTTTTTT	CASTQYPGQINEKLFF
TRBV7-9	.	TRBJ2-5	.	TGTGCCAGCAGCTTCCTAGACGGGGCCTGGAGCCAAGAGACCCAGTACTTC	CASSFLDGAWSQETQYF
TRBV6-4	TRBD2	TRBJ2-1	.	TGTGCCAGCAGAAAGCGGGAGGACTACAATGAGCAGTTCTTC	CASRKREDYNEQFF
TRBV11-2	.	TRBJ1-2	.	TGTGCCAGCAGCTCCGACCGGGACGGAAGTTTCTATGGCTACACCTTC	CASSSDRDGSFYGYTF
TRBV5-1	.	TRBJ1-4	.	TGCGCCAGCAGCTTTATGGTACAGGCCCCAGGGGAAAAACTGTTTTTT	CASSFMVQAPGEKLFF
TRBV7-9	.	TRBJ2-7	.	TGTGCCAGCAGCTTAGTCGGAGACTACGAGCAGTACTTC	CASSLVGDYEQYF
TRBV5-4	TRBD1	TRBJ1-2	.	TGTGCCAGCAGCTTGGAGGGGGACAGGGGTCGCTACACCTTC	CASSLEGDRGRYTF
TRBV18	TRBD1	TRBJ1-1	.	TGTGCCAGCTCACCAAGGGGGCGCACTGAAGCTTTCTTT	CASSPRGRTEAFF
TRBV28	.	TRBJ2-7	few	TGTGCCAGCAGTTTCCATCGGTACGAGCAGTACTTC	CASSFHRYEQYF
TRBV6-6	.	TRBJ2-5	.	TGTGCCAGCAGTTCAGGGGAGACCCAGTACTTC	CASSSGETQYF
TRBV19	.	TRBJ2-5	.	TGTGCCAGTAGTATTTCTCGGGGCTCGGGAGTGGCTACCCAGTACTTC	CASSISRGSGVATQYF
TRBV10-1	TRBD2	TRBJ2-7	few	TGCGCCAGCAGTGTTACTAGCGGGAATCCCTACGAGCAGTACTTC	CASSVTSGNPYEQYF
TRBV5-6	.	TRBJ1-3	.	TGTGCCAACATGACGGATCGAGCTGGAAACACCATATATTTT	CANMTDRAGNTIYF
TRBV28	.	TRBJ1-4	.	TGTGCCAGCAGTGTACAGGGCCGTGCTGGATTCGTTTTT	CASSVQGRAGFVF
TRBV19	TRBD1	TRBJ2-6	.	TGTGCCAGCCGACAGGGGGCAGCGGGTAGTCTGACTGGGGCCAACGTCCTGACTTTC	CASRQGAAGSLTGANVLTF
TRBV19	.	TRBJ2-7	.	TGTGCCAGTAGTGGGGGGCAGCTCTACTACGAGCAGTACTTC	CASSGGQLYYEQYF
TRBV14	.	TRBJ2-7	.	TGTGCCAGCAGCCAGGGTCTAGGCTACGAGCAGTACTTC	CASSQGLGYEQYF
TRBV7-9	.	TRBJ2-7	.	TGTGCCAGCAGCTTGGAAATCTCCTACGAGCAGTACTTC	CASSLEISYEQYF
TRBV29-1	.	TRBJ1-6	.	TGCAGCCCCCCGGGACGGAACCGGGGAAAAGGTCCCCTCCACTTT	CSPPGRNRGKGPLHF
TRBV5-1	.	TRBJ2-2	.	TGCGCCAGCAGCTTGGCCCCAACGAACACCGGGGAGCTGTTTTTT	CASSLAPTNTGELFF
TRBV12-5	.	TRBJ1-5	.	TGTGCTAGTGGTTACGGGGATAGCAATCAGCCCCAGCATTTT	CASGYGDSNQPQHF
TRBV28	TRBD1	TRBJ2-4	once	TGTGCCAGCAGTTTACGGGGACAGGGGGTAGCCAAAAACATTCAGTACTTC	CASSLRGQGVAKNIQYF
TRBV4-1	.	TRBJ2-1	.	TGCGCCAGCAGCCAAGCACCACTAGTTGGGAATGAGCAGTTCTTC	CASSQAPLVGNEQFF
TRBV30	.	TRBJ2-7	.	TGTGCCTGGAGTGTAATCGGCTACGGGCAGTACTTC	CAWSVIGYGQYF
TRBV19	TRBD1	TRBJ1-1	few	TGTGCCAGTAGTATCCTCCCGGGACAGGGGACGAACACTGAAGCTTTCTTT	CASSILPGQGTNTEAFF